These T cell receptor beta chains were read from a single sample in a study of PD-1 blockade in mismatch repair-deficient tumors. Sequencing was performed with immunoSEQ multiplex PCR; in TCRdb, only in-frame clones are kept and a portion is missing. The table lists approximately 110,000 clones, roughly 80% of them singletons. Sample: peripheral blood, taken roughly 60 weeks after starting pembrolizumab. These TCRs come from an adult with mismatch repair-deficient cancer. Both conserved end residues are part of each CDR3. Fields, in order: V gene, D gene, J gene, clone size, CDR3 protein, CDR3 DNA. D genes are given only for firm matches. The listing skips clone size in some rows; elsewhere it reads once, few, many or a size class.

>TRBV5-1|.|TRBJ2-3|.
CASIQGDSPTDTQYF
TGCGCCAGCATCCAAGGAGATTCTCCCACAGATACGCAGTATTTT
>TRBV15|TRBD2|TRBJ2-1|.
CATSPVSGSWNEQFF
TGTGCCACCAGCCCAGTAAGCGGGAGTTGGAATGAGCAGTTCTTC
>TRBV11-2|TRBD2|TRBJ2-7|.
CASSRPATPRGFIEQYF
TGTGCCAGCAGCCGTCCGGCTACACCGCGGGGGTTTATTGAGCAGTACTTC
>TRBV5-4|TRBD1|TRBJ2-7|.
CASSDRDRMFYEQYF
TGTGCCAGCAGCGACCGGGACAGGATGTTCTACGAGCAGTACTTC
>TRBV28|.|TRBJ1-1|.
CASSLNRNTEAFF
TGTGCCAGCAGTTTAAACAGGAACACTGAAGCTTTCTTT
>TRBV5-1|TRBD1|TRBJ1-1|.
CASSLAQGALNTEAFF
TGCGCCAGCAGCTTGGCACAGGGGGCGCTGAACACTGAAGCTTTCTTT
>TRBV11-2|.|TRBJ1-1|.
CASSLFRGLNTEAFF
TGTGCCAGCAGCTTGTTTAGGGGCTTGAACACTGAAGCTTTCTTT
>TRBV7-9|.|TRBJ2-7|.
CASSFLAPTYEQYF
TGTGCCAGCAGCTTTTTAGCCCCTACCTACGAGCAGTACTTC
>TRBV28|.|TRBJ1-2|.
CASNGGHSNYGYTF
TGTGCCAGCAATGGGGGACACTCTAACTATGGCTACACCTTC
>TRBV5-1|TRBD2|TRBJ2-1|.
CASSLGLAGGIEQFF
TGCGCCAGCAGCTTGGGGCTAGCGGGCGGGATTGAGCAGTTCTTC
>TRBV25-1|TRBD1|TRBJ1-3|.
CASSEGDSRNTIYF
TGTGCCAGCAGTGAAGGGGACAGCAGAAACACCATATATTTT
>TRBV19|TRBD1|TRBJ1-1|.
CASSLTGDTSWDTEAFF
TGTGCCAGTAGCCTGACAGGGGATACGAGTTGGGACACTGAAGCTTTCTTT
>TRBV5-4|TRBD1|TRBJ1-3|few
CASSAGQSSGNTIYF
TGTGCCAGCAGCGCGGGACAGAGCTCTGGAAACACCATATATTTT
>TRBV28|TRBD1|TRBJ2-6|.
CASSSSNTGVISGANVLTF
TGTGCCAGCAGCTCGTCCAATACAGGGGTCATCTCTGGGGCCAACGTCCTGACTTTC
>TRBV5-1|.|TRBJ2-3|.
CASSLQVSSTDTQYF
TGCGCCAGCAGCCTACAAGTTTCTAGCACAGATACGCAGTATTTT
>TRBV7-6|TRBD1|TRBJ2-7|once
CASSPSTGGEIQHEQYF
TGTGCCAGCAGCCCGTCGACAGGGGGCGAGATTCAACACGAGCAGTACTTC
>TRBV6-6|.|TRBJ2-6|once
CASSYGAPGANVLTF
TGTGCCAGCAGTTACGGGGCGCCTGGGGCCAACGTCCTGACTTTC
>TRBV6-1|.|TRBJ1-1|.
CASSAYLNTEAFF
TGTGCCAGCAGTGCCTACCTTAACACTGAAGCTTTCTTT
>TRBV11-3|.|TRBJ1-3|.
CASSLQGSGNTIYF
TGTGCCAGCAGCTTACAGGGCTCTGGAAACACCATATATTTT
>TRBV20-1|.|TRBJ2-1|.
CSARPQDEQFF
TGCAGTGCTAGGCCTCAGGATGAGCAGTTCTTC
>TRBV7-7|TRBD2|TRBJ2-2|.
CASRGESGELFF
TGTGCTAGCCGGGGGGAGTCCGGGGAGCTGTTTTTT
>TRBV4-3|.|TRBJ2-2|.
CASSQQVQYTGELFF
TGCGCCAGCAGCCAACAGGTTCAGTACACCGGGGAGCTGTTTTTT
>TRBV11-2|.|TRBJ2-5|.
CASSLSRETQYF
TGTGCCAGCAGCTTAAGCAGAGAGACCCAGTACTTC
>TRBV5-1|TRBD2|TRBJ2-1|.
CASSSGGTSGLYNEQFF
TGCGCCAGCAGCTCGGGAGGGACTAGCGGTTTATACAATGAGCAGTTCTTC
>TRBV9|.|TRBJ2-7|.
CASSVDGTIYEQYF
TGTGCCAGCAGCGTAGATGGGACAATCTACGAGCAGTACTTC
>TRBV4-3|.|TRBJ1-1|once
CASSQDWGAAAFF
TGCGCCAGCAGCCAAGATTGGGGGGCCGCGGCTTTCTTT
>TRBV19|.|TRBJ1-3|.
CASRDRGAQGNTIYF
TGTGCCAGTAGAGACCGGGGGGCGCAAGGAAACACCATATATTTT
>TRBV21-1|.|TRBJ1-1|once
CASSARTGERTEAFF
TGTGCCAGCAGCGCCCGGACAGGGGAAAGGACTGAAGCTTTCTTT
>TRBV6-5|.|TRBJ1-1|.
CASSYSIGTEAFF
TGTGCCAGCAGTTACTCGATCGGCACTGAAGCTTTCTTT
>TRBV2|TRBD2|TRBJ2-1|once
CASSVAGVTPNEQFF
TGTGCCAGCAGTGTAGCGGGAGTCACTCCAAATGAGCAGTTCTTC
>TRBV29-1|TRBD1|TRBJ2-2|.
CSVAGTGDTGELFF
TGCAGCGTCGCCGGGACAGGGGACACCGGGGAGCTGTTTTTT
>TRBV9|TRBD2|TRBJ2-7|.
CASSVGLAELEQYF
TGTGCCAGCAGCGTGGGACTAGCGGAGCTCGAGCAGTACTTC
>TRBV6-1|.|TRBJ2-7|.
CASGTPPYEQYF
TGTGCCAGCGGGACACCACCCTACGAGCAGTACTTC
>TRBV30|.|TRBJ1-1|few
CAWTPLVSAGLTEAFF
TGTGCCTGGACCCCCTTAGTGAGCGCGGGGCTTACTGAAGCTTTCTTT
>TRBV10-3|TRBD1|TRBJ1-1|.
CASTDRGMNTEAFF
TGTGCCTCCACTGACAGGGGGATGAACACTGAAGCTTTCTTT
>TRBV4-2|.|TRBJ1-3|.
CASSPFGGAGNTIYF
TGTGCCAGCAGCCCCTTCGGGGGGGCAGGAAACACCATATATTTT
>TRBV29-1|.|TRBJ2-1|.
CSVDGNNEQFF
TGCAGCGTTGACGGTAACAATGAGCAGTTCTTC
>TRBV18|TRBD2|TRBJ2-5|few
CASSPGEGYQETQYF
TGTGCCAGCTCACCAGGGGAGGGCTACCAAGAGACCCAGTACTTC
>TRBV2|TRBD2|TRBJ2-2|.
CASSTLAGPVGGELFF
TGTGCCAGCAGTACTCTAGCGGGACCCGTCGGCGGGGAGCTGTTTTTT
>TRBV9|.|TRBJ1-1|.
CASSPPGQEAFF
TGTGCCAGCAGCCCTCCCGGTCAGGAAGCTTTCTTT
>TRBV27|.|TRBJ2-5|.
CATGRGGETQYF
TGTGCCACCGGGAGAGGGGGGGAGACCCAGTACTTC
>TRBV2|TRBD2|TRBJ2-3|.
CASSEALAGVDTQYF
TGTGCCAGCAGTGAAGCACTAGCGGGAGTCGATACGCAGTATTTT
>TRBV19|.|TRBJ1-1|.
CASSMSLREAFF
TGTGCCAGTAGTATGAGCCTACGAGAAGCTTTCTTT
>TRBV6-1|.|TRBJ1-2|.
CASSEASGNAGYGYTF
TGTGCCAGCAGTGAAGCGTCGGGCAATGCGGGGTATGGCTACACCTTC
>TRBV9|.|TRBJ2-5|once
CASSGAAYQETQYF
TGTGCCAGCAGCGGCGCCGCGTACCAAGAGACCCAGTACTTC